Below are 9 T cell receptor beta chains sequenced from a single sample in a study of cytomegalovirus exposure and HLA in healthy donors. The PCR ran on 60 Vbeta and 13 Jbeta primers. TCRdb's table, derived via immunoSEQ multiplex PCR, lists solely in-frame clones and lacks some. Here the sample spans 99,000 or so clones, around 80% being singletons. Sample: PBMCs. These receptors were collected from a woman aged 18-30 years in good health and CMV-seropositive.

The V call is TRBV5-6, the J call TRBJ2-2; 11 nucleotides line up with TRBD2. The ends lost 2 bases at V and 4 bases at J; junction bases unmatched: 10. The CDR3 loop spans 18 amino acids. Per germline, CDR1 SGHDT and CDR2 YYEEEE. The CDR3 DNA sequence: TGTGCCAGCAGCTTACTAGTAGCGGGAGGGCCGGTCACCGGGGAGCTGTTTTTT. The encoded protein is CASSLLVAGGPVTGELFF.

V and J are TRBV11-3 and TRBJ2-1, with TRBD1 matching 7 bases. CDR3 length: 15 amino acids. J was trimmed by 3 bases and V by 1 base; bases with no gene match: 3. Germline V gene sequence: CDR1 SGHNT, CDR2 YENEEA. The CDR3 protein is CASSLVGGNYNEQFF. CDR3 in DNA: TGTGCCAGCAGCTTAGTAGGGGGCAACTACAATGAGCAGTTCTTC.

The J gene is TRBJ1-5, the V gene TRBV7-9; the D is unclear. The CDR3 runs to 14 residues. V lost 5 bases, J lost 5 bases, and 13 bases lay in between. Germline CDR1 reads SEHNR; CDR2 reads FQNEAQ (reference sequence). The CDR3 protein is CASSTGGSDQPQHF. CDR3 nucleotides: TGTGCCAGCAGCACCGGAGGGTCCGATCAGCCCCAGCATTTT.

The chain links TRBV2 to TRBJ2-7, with TRBD1 as a possible D gene (5 bases). V lost 1 base and J lost 4, with 14 bases in between. CDR3 size: 15 residues. Per germline, CDR1 SNHLY and CDR2 FYNNEI. The chain's CDR3 is CASSEVASGIYEQYF. DNA for the CDR3: TGTGCCAGCAGTGAAGTGGCGTCAGGGATTTACGAGCAGTACTTC.

This clone has a handful of counts. The chain couples TRBV28 to TRBJ2-7, with 8 positions matching TRBD2. V gave up 3 bases and J gave up 2 bases; unmatched junction bases: 0. The CDR3 has 13 residues. The V gene's germline CDR1 is MDHEN and CDR2 SYDVKM. CDR3 nucleotide sequence: TGTGCCAGCAGTTTGGGACTAGCCTACGAGCAGTACTTC. This gives the protein CASSLGLAYEQYF.

This clone was detected only once. V and J are TRBV9 and TRBJ2-1, with D possibly TRBD2 on 6 matching bases. With 4 bases removed from V and 8 bases from J, the gap between germline ends came to 13 bases. The germline CDR1 and CDR2 sequences are SGDLS and YYNGEE. This CDR3 is 13 amino acids long. CDR3 sequence reads: CASSRLGLDEQFF. The CDR3 bases are TGTGCCAGCAGCCGACTAGGACTGGATGAGCAGTTCTTC.

The chain has TRBV5-6 and TRBJ2-7; 9 bases map to TRBD2. J was trimmed by 1 base and V by 4 bases; bases with no gene match: 9. This CDR3 comprises 16 residues. Looked up from germline, CDR1 is SGHDT and CDR2 is YYEEEE. The CDR3, as DNA: TGTGCCAGCAGCCTGGGCCCTAGCGGGACTTCCTACGAGCAGTACTTC. It encodes CASSLGPSGTSYEQYF.

This clone was seen just once. V gene TRBV29-1 combines with J gene TRBJ2-1, with TRBD2 matching 14 bases. CDR3 length: 18 residues. Trimming cost V 1 base and J 4 bases; bases outside gene matches: 9. CDR1 SQVTM and CDR2 ANQGSEA come from the germline V gene. The CDR3 here is CSVEGTSGRLGIYNEQFF. As DNA, the CDR3 is TGCAGCGTTGAAGGGACTAGCGGGAGGCTAGGGATTTACAATGAGCAGTTCTTC.

The rearrangement uses TRBV7-3 and TRBJ1-1, with 8 bases aligning to TRBD1. The germline V gene encodes CDR1 SGHTA and CDR2 FQGTGA. Trimming cost V 1 base and J 0 bases; bases outside gene matches: 4. This CDR3 contains 16 residues. In nucleotides, the CDR3 is TGTGCCAGCAGCTTAATGGCAGGGGGCTTGAACACTGAAGCTTTCTTT. This encodes CASSLMAGGLNTEAFF.